This TCR beta chain was recorded in a study of OX40 agonist ivuxolimab in advanced cancers. Study background: Treatment of patients was with ivuxolimab, an agonistic anti-OX40 (CD134) antibody.

Study-wide points: The mean number of expanded clones was higher in CD8+ T cells than in CD4+.

Points on this clone: The antigen is not known.

The V end lost 5 bases, the J end lost 1 base, and 8 bases lay between the germline ends. In germline, CDR1 is SSHAT, CDR2 FNYEAQ (reference sequence). CDR3 length equals 14 residues. This table comes from immunoSEQ multiplex PCR, and its TCRdb copy is limited to in-frame clones, with some not included. This repertoire shows about 100,000 clones, approximately 94% found once; its top ten account for 0.15% to 0.2%. The input for sequencing was CD4+ or CD8+ T cells sorted from blood, taken in a trial of the OX40 agonist ivuxolimab. This chain links TRBV7-7 with TRBJ2-2; the D gene is possibly TRBD1 (5 bases). The TCR sequence derives from an adult with an advanced solid tumor such as melanoma, head and neck, liver or kidney cancer. CDR3 nucleotide sequence: TGTGCCAGCAGCCCACAGGAGAACACCGGGGAGCTGTTTTTT. Translation: CASSPQENTGELFF.